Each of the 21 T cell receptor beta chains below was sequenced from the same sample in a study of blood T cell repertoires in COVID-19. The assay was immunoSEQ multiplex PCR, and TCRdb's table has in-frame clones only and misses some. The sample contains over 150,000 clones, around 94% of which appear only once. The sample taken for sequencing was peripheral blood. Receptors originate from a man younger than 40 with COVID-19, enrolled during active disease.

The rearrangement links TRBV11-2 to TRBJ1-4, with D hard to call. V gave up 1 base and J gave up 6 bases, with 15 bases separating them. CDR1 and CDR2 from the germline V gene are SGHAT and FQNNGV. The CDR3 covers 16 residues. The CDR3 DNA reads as TGTGCCAGCAGCTTAGGAAGCGCGGGCCAGCATGAAAAACTGTTTTTT. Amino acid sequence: CASSLGSAGQHEKLFF.

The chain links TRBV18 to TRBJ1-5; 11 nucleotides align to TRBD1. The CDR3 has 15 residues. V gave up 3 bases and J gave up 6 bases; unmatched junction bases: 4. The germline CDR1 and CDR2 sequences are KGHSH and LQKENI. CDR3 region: CASSPGQGAGQPQHF. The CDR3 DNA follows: TGTGCCAGCTCACCCGGACAGGGGGCAGGTCAGCCCCAGCATTTT.

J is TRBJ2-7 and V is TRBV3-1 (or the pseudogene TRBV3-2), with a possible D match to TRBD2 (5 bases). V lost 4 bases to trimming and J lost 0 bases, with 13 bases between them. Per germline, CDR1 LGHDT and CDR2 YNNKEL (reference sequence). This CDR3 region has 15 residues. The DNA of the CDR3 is TGTGCCAGCAGCCCGTCCTATGGGAGCTCCTACGAGCAGTACTTC. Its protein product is CASSPSYGSSYEQYF.

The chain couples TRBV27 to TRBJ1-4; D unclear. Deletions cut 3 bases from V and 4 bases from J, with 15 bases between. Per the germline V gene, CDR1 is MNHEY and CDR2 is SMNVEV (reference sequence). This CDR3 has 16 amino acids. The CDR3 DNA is TGTGCCAGCAGTTTCTCCGGGCTAGCGGGTAATGAAAAACTGTTTTTT. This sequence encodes CASSFSGLAGNEKLFF. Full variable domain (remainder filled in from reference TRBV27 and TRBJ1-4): EAQVTQNPRYLITVTGKKLTVTCSQNMNHEYMSWYRQDPGLGLRQIYYSMNVEVTDKGDVPEGYKVSRKEKRNFPLILESPSPNQTSLYFCASSFSGLAGNEKLFFGSGTQLSVL.

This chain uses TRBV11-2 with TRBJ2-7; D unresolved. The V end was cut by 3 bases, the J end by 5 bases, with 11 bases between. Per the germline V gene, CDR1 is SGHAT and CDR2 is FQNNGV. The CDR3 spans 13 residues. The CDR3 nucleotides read TGTGCCAGCAGCTTTGGTCTATTCAACGAGCAGTACTTC. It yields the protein CASSFGLFNEQYF.

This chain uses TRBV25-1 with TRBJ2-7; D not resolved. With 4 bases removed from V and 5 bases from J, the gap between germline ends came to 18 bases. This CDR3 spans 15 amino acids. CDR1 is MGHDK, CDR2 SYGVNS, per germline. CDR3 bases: TGTGCCAGCAGTGGCTTTACAGACCCCGTCCACGAGCAGTACTTC. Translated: CASSGFTDPVHEQYF.

The CDR3 nucleotides read TGTGCCAGTACCCCCGGGACAGGGAACTATGGCTACACCTTC. Its translation is CASTPGTGNYGYTF. The V call is TRBV7-9, the J call TRBJ1-2, with 9 bases identical to TRBD1. CDR3 size: 14 residues. V lost 9 bases to trimming and J lost 2 bases; unmatched junction nucleotides: 7. CDR1 and CDR2 from the germline V gene are SEHNR and FQNEAQ (reference sequence).

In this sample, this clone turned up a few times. This chain's CDR3 is CAIRGTEGPQHF. DNA for the CDR3: TGTGCCATACGCGGGACAGAGGGGCCCCAGCATTTT. The chain links TRBV10-3 to TRBJ1-5; 7 bases agree with TRBD1. Losses at the gene ends were 9 bases for V and 9 bases for J; bases not matched to a gene: 8. The CDR3 loop spans 12 amino acids. CDR1 is ENHRY and CDR2 is SYGVKD in the germline V gene.

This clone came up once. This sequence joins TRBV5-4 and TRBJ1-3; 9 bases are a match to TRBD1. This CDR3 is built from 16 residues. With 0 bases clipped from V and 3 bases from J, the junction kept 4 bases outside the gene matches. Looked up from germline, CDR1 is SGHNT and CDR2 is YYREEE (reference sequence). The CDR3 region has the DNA TGTGCCAGCAGCTTGGATCGGACAGGGGTTGGAAACACCATATATTTT. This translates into CASSLDRTGVGNTIYF.

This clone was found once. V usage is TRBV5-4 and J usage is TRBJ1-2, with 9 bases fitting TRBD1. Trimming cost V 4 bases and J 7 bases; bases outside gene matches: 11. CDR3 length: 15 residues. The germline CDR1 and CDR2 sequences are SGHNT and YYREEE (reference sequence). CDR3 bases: TGTGCCAGCAGCCGTAATGGGGGACAGGGTGGTGGCTACACCTTC. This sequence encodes CASSRNGGQGGGYTF. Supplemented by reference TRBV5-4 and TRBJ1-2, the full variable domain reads ETGVTQSPTHLIKTRGQQVTLRCSSQSGHNTVSWYQQALGQGPQFIFQYYREEENGRGNFPPRFSGLQFPNYSSELNVNALELDDSALYLCASSRNGGQGGGYTFGSGTRLTVV.

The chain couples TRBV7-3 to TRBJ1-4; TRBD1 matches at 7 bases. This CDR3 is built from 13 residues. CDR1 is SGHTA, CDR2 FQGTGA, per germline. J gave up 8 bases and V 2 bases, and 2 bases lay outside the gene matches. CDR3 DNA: TGTGCCAGCAGCTTATACAGGGGAGAAAAACTGTTTTTT. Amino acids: CASSLYRGEKLFF.

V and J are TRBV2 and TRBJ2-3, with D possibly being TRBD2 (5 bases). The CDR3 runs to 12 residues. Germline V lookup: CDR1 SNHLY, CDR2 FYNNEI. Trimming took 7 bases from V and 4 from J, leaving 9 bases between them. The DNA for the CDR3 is TGTGCCAGCATGGGGAGCGCAGATACGCAGTATTTT. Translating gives CASMGSADTQYF.

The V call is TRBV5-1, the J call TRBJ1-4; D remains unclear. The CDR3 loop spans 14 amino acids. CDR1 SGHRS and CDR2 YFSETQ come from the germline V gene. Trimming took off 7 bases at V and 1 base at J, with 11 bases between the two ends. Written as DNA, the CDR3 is TGCGCCAGCCGAGCCCAACTAACTAATGAAAAACTGTTTTTT. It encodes CASRAQLTNEKLFF.

CDR3 residues: CSVRQGNQPQHF. The CDR3, as DNA: TGCAGCGTCCGACAGGGGAATCAGCCCCAGCATTTT. The chain has TRBV29-1 and TRBJ1-5, with 8 bases that match TRBD1. Germline V CDR1 and CDR2: SQVTM, ANQGSEA. V shed 6 bases, J shed 4 bases, and the junction held 2 bases outside the gene matches. The CDR3 is 12 residues long.

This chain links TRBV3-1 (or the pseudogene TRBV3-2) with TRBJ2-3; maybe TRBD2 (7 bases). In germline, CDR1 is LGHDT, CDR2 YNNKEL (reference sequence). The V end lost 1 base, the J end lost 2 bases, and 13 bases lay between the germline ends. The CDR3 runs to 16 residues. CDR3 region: CASSQGGGLVTDTQYF. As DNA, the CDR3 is TGTGCCAGCAGCCAAGGGGGGGGGCTGGTCACAGATACGCAGTATTTT.

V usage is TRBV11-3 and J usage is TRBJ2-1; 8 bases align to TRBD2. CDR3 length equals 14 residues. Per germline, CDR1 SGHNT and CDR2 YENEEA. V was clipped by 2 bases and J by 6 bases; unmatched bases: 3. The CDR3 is CASSLLAGSNEQFF. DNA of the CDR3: TGTGCCAGCAGCTTACTAGCGGGCTCCAATGAGCAGTTCTTC.

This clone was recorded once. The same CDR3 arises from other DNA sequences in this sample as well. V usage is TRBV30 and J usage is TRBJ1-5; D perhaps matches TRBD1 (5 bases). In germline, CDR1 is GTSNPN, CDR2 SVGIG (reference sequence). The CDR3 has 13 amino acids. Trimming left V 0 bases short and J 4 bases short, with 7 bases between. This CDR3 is CAWSVGGNQPQHF. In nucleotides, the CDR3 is TGTGCCTGGAGTGTTGGGGGGAATCAGCCCCAGCATTTT.

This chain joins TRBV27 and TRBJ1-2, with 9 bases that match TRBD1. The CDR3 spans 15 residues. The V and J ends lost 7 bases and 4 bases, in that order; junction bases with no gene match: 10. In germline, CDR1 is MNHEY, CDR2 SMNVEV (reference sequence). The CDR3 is CASMGGTGSIYGYTF. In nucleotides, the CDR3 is TGTGCCAGCATGGGGGGGACAGGGTCTATCTATGGCTACACCTTC.

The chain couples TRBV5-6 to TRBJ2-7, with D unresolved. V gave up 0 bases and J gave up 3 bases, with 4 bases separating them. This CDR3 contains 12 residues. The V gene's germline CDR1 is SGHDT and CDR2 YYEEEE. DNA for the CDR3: TGTGCCAGCAGCTTGGCGCGCTACGAGCAGTACTTC. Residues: CASSLARYEQYF. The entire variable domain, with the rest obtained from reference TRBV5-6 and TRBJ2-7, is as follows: DAGVTQSPTHLIKTRGQQVTLRCSPKSGHDTVSWYQQALGQGPQFIFQYYEEEERQRGNFPDRFSGHQFPNYSSELNVNALLLGDSALYLCASSLARYEQYFGPGTRLTVT.

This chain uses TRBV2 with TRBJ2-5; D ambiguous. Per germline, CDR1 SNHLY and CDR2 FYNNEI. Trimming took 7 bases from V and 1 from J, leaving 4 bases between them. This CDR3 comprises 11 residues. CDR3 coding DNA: TGTGCCAGCACTACCCAAGAGACCCAGTACTTC. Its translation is CASTTQETQYF.

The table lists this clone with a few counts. This chain's CDR3 is CSGGDRSNYGYTF. In DNA form, the CDR3 reads TGCAGCGGAGGGGACAGGTCCAACTATGGCTACACCTTC. The V and J genes are TRBV29-1 and TRBJ1-2; TRBD1 matches at 8 bases. The CDR3 runs 13 residues. Unmatched junction bases numbered 6, after V lost 7 bases and J lost 2 bases. In germline, CDR1 is SQVTM, CDR2 ANQGSEA.